This TCR beta chain was observed in a study of regulatory T cells in long-lasting Graves disease. Time point indicated: newly diagnosed GD, antithyroid drugs for less than 3 months. Generation of the TCR library employed RNA extracted from PBMCs. Relying on iRepertoire HTBI primers and Arm-PCR of CDR3 regions, the team built TCR beta libraries. TCRdb processed the multiplex PCR reads anew with MiXCR; each CDR3 protein has one entry. There are roughly 420,000 distinct CDR3 sequences in the sample; around 16% occur only once, and approximately 22% lies in the top ten. Note on this clonotype: The antigen is not known.

Study-wide findings and caveats: The study found TRBV28, TRBJ1-2 and TRBJ2-5 favored in persistent disease. Persistent Graves' patients had lower TCR diversity than newly diagnosed ones. Possibly, accuracy suffered from the small sample size.

The CDR3 totals 13 residues. V dropped 3 bases and J dropped 7 bases, with 12 bases sitting between them. Germline V gene sequence: CDR1 MRHNA, CDR2 SNTAGT. This receptor was obtained from a female donor with Graves disease. The V and J genes are TRBV6-4 and TRBJ1-1; D uncertain. The sample consisted of peripheral blood mononuclear cells (PBMCs), taken at new diagnosis, from a patient treated with antithyroid drugs. DNA of the CDR3: TGTGCCAGCAGTGAATCCGGGGTCAGTGAAGCTTTCTTT. Translation: CASSESGVSEAFF.